The T cell receptor (beta chain) described here comes from a study of blood T cell repertoires in COVID-19. The wider study: The origin of the acute and convalescent COVID-19 samples was the United States, Italy and Spain.

This clone was seen just once. Trimming pared 0 bases from V and 7 bases from J, leaving 9 bases between. Germline-derived CDR1 and CDR2 are MGHRA and YSYEKL. The CDR3 is 14 residues long. Libraries were prepared by immunoSEQ multiplex PCR; TCRdb keeps only in-frame clonotypes and omits some of them. The data show about 150,000 clones, approximately 80% seen once. The J gene is TRBJ2-2, the V gene TRBV4-1; no reliable D call. This clonotype was obtained from a woman between 45 and 65 years old with acute or convalescent COVID-19. Sequences were obtained from peripheral blood. CDR3 DNA: TGCGCCAGCAGCCAAGAGACACTGAACGGGGAGCTGTTTTTT. Its translation: CASSQETLNGELFF.